Shown below are 20 T cell receptor beta chains from a single sample sequenced in a study of blood T cell repertoires in COVID-19. Repertoires were generated with immunoSEQ multiplex PCR, while TCRdb's copy carries only in-frame clones and drops some. The table has about 190,000 clones, 80% to 85% seen once. Sequencing used PBMCs or T cells enriched from blood (not recorded which). The receptors originated from a woman aged 25-40 years who had been exposed to COVID-19.

This chain uses TRBV6-1 with TRBJ2-1; possible D gene TRBD1, 6 bases. V was cut by 0 bases and J by 6 bases, with 12 bases left in between. The CDR3 is 15 amino acids. Germline CDR1 reads MNHNS; CDR2 reads SASEGT. CDR3 in amino acids: CASSEAAGVGNEQFF. DNA for the CDR3: TGTGCCAGCAGTGAAGCGGCAGGGGTTGGCAATGAGCAGTTCTTC.

This clone was seen a handful of times. This chain links TRBV6-5 with TRBJ1-5; D might be TRBD1 (6 bases). Germline assignment: CDR1 MNHEY and CDR2 SVGAGI. The ends were cut back, 6 bases at V and 5 bases at J, with 8 bases in the middle. This CDR3 comprises 12 residues. CDR3 sequence: CASSKGDQPQHF. As DNA, the CDR3 is TGTGCCAGCAGCAAGGGGGATCAGCCCCAGCATTTT.

The chain combines TRBV5-6 with TRBJ2-3; D unresolved. The CDR3 has 13 amino acids. Germline values: CDR1 SGHDT, CDR2 YYEEEE. The ends were cut back, 2 bases at V and 6 bases at J, with 10 bases in the middle. The chain's CDR3 is CASSFLVSDTQYF. Written as DNA, the CDR3 is TGTGCCAGCAGCTTCCTAGTCTCTGATACGCAGTATTTT.

The rearrangement uses TRBV24-1 and TRBJ2-7, with TRBD1 as a possible D gene (5 bases). Trimming removed 0 bases at V and 7 bases at J, with 18 bases between. The CDR3 has 16 amino acids. Looked up from germline, CDR1 is KGHDR and CDR2 is SFDVKD. The CDR3 loop reads CATSDLFQGPTGEQYF. For the CDR3, the DNA is TGTGCCACCAGTGATTTGTTCCAGGGCCCTACGGGTGAGCAGTACTTC.

J is TRBJ1-2 and V is TRBV6-5; 9 positions agree with TRBD1. This CDR3 has 15 residues. Germline CDR1 is MNHEY and CDR2 is SVGAGI. Unmatched junction bases numbered 8, after V lost 5 bases and J lost 4 bases. The CDR3 DNA reads TGTGCCAGCAGTCTTCCGGGACAGGGAGTCTATGGCTACACCTTC. It codes for CASSLPGQGVYGYTF.

The chain carries TRBV15 and TRBJ2-7; 9 nucleotides align to TRBD1. The CDR3 is 15 residues long. Trimming cost V 4 bases and J 5 bases; bases outside gene matches: 9. Looked up from germline, CDR1 is LNHNV and CDR2 is YYDKDF (reference sequence). CDR3 in DNA: TGTGCCACCAGCACCCGGAGGACAGGGGCCCACGAGCAGTACTTC. It yields the protein CATSTRRTGAHEQYF.

The V gene is TRBV2, the J gene TRBJ2-2; TRBD1 matches 7 bases. The germline CDR1 and CDR2 sequences are SNHLY and FYNNEI. This CDR3 comprises 14 residues. The ends lost 6 bases at V and 7 bases at J; junction bases unmatched: 8. The CDR3 is CASSFDRVVGELFF. The DNA of the CDR3 is TGTGCCAGCAGCTTTGACAGGGTCGTCGGGGAGCTGTTTTTT. The complete variable domain, with remaining parts taken from reference TRBV2 and TRBJ2-2, reads EPEVTQTPSHQVTQMGQEVILRCVPISNHLYFYWYRQILGQKVEFLVSFYNNEISEKSEIFDDQFSVERPDGSNFTLKIRSTKLEDSAMYFCASSFDRVVGELFFGEGSRLTVL.

The V gene is TRBV6-5, the J gene TRBJ1-2; D is possibly TRBD1 (6 bases). CDR1 and CDR2 from the germline V gene are MNHEY and SVGAGI. With 2 bases removed from V and 0 bases from J, the gap between germline ends came to 10 bases. The CDR3 is 15 amino acids. CDR3 coding DNA: TGTGCCAGCAGTTACGGGGGACACTCTAACTATGGCTACACCTTC. Translated, it gives CASSYGGHSNYGYTF.

The chain employs TRBV2 and TRBJ1-5, with D maybe TRBD1 (6 bases). Trimming shortened V by 4 bases and J by 13 bases, and 14 bases separated the two germline ends. This CDR3 spans 12 amino acids. Germline CDR1 and CDR2: SNHLY and FYNNEI. CDR3 DNA sequence: TGTGCCAGCAGTGGACCCGGGACATGGCAGCATTTT. Its protein product is CASSGPGTWQHF.

The chain employs TRBV6-1 and TRBJ2-7, with TRBD2 identical over 9 bases. Germline CDR1 is MNHNS and CDR2 is SASEGT. V lost 2 bases to trimming and J lost 6 bases; unmatched junction nucleotides: 11. The CDR3 has 16 residues. This CDR3 reads CASSEPASGANSEQYF. In DNA, the CDR3 is TGTGCCAGCAGTGAACCCGCTAGCGGGGCAAACAGCGAGCAGTACTTC.

The V call is TRBV7-2, the J call TRBJ2-7, with a possible D match to TRBD2 (5 bases). V was clipped by 3 bases and J by 2 bases, with 5 bases between them. The CDR3 has 12 residues. CDR1 and CDR2 from the germline V gene are SGHTA and FQGNSA. DNA for the CDR3: TGTGCCAGCAGCTTGAGGGCCTACGAGCAGTACTTC. This translates into CASSLRAYEQYF.

This sequence joins TRBV6-1 and TRBJ1-2, with D tentatively TRBD1 (6 bases). This CDR3 spans 13 amino acids. The germline V and J ends were trimmed by 2 bases and 3 bases, with 7 bases remaining between them. Germline CDR1 and CDR2: MNHNS and SASEGT. DNA of the CDR3: TGTGCCAGCAGTGAATACAGGGACTATGGCTACACCTTC. Its protein is CASSEYRDYGYTF.

A single count supports this clone. CDR3 residues: CASSSPSRGADTDTQYF. The CDR3 DNA reads as TGTGCCAGCAGCTCCCCCTCCCGGGGGGCAGACACAGATACGCAGTATTTT. The V and J genes are TRBV7-9 and TRBJ2-3; weak D call: TRBD2 (7 bases). The CDR3 sequence is 17 residues long. Trimming cost V 4 bases and J 2 bases, with 19 bases left between them. The germline V gene has CDR1 SEHNR and CDR2 FQNEAQ (reference sequence).

V and J are TRBV6-9 and TRBJ1-5; perhaps TRBD1 as D (5 bases). V was pared by 4 bases and J by 4 bases, with 8 bases between. The CDR3 contains 13 residues. Germline V lookup: CDR1 MNHGY, CDR2 SVAAGI. The CDR3 region has the DNA TGTGCCAGCAGTTTGGGACTTAATCAGCCCCAGCATTTT. It translates to CASSLGLNQPQHF.

The rearrangement links TRBV7-9 to TRBJ1-4; maybe TRBD1 (5 bases). CDR1 and CDR2 (germline): SEHNR, FQNEAQ (reference sequence). The CDR3 sequence is 14 residues long. V was trimmed by 6 bases and J by 3 bases, leaving 11 bases between them. CDR3 protein: CASSEGAANEKLFF. The CDR3 DNA reads TGTGCCAGCAGTGAAGGGGCGGCTAATGAAAAACTGTTTTTT.

V and J are TRBV2 and TRBJ1-2, with D possibly TRBD1 on 5 matching bases. The V end was cut by 8 bases, the J end by 4 bases, with 17 bases between. The germline gives CDR1 SNHLY, CDR2 FYNNEI. The CDR3 consists of 14 residues. In DNA, the CDR3 is TGTGCCAGCCTGATTGAGGGAGGGGTCTATGGCTACACCTTC. As protein: CASLIEGGVYGYTF.

The rearrangement joins TRBV12-3 or TRBV12-4 to TRBJ1-5, with D hard to call. There are 12 residues in the CDR3. The ends were cut back, 4 bases at V and 4 bases at J, with 5 bases in the middle. The chain's CDR3 is CASSYKNQPQHF. In nucleotides, the CDR3 is TGTGCCAGCAGTTACAAGAATCAGCCCCAGCATTTT.

This sequence joins TRBV7-9 and TRBJ1-2; D is unresolved. V was pared by 1 base and J by 0 bases, with 12 bases between. The germline gives CDR1 SEHNR, CDR2 FQNEAQ (reference sequence). This CDR3 has 16 residues. The CDR3 reads CASSLEGGFANYGYTF. The CDR3 DNA reads TGTGCCAGCAGCTTAGAAGGAGGATTTGCTAACTATGGCTACACCTTC.

V and J are TRBV3-1 (or the pseudogene TRBV3-2) and TRBJ2-7; possibly TRBD1 for D (6 bases). Trimming shortened V by 0 bases and J by 3 bases, and 15 bases separated the two germline ends. CDR1 and CDR2 from the germline V gene are LGHDT and YNNKEL (reference sequence). The CDR3 runs to 16 residues. CDR3: CASSQDFRTAYYEQYF. DNA for the CDR3: TGTGCCAGCAGCCAAGATTTCCGGACAGCCTACTACGAGCAGTACTTC.

The V and J genes are TRBV27 and TRBJ2-7; a weak D match, TRBD1 (5 bases). V was clipped by 5 bases and J by 3 bases, with 32 bases between them. Germline lookup yields CDR1 MNHEY and CDR2 SMNVEV (reference sequence). There are 20 residues in the CDR3. The DNA for the CDR3 is TGTGCCAGCAGTGTAAGTGGACCCCACCCAGCCATGACAGACCGCTACGAGCAGTACTTC. Translated, it gives CASSVSGPHPAMTDRYEQYF.